Listed here is a single T cell receptor beta chain. Original processing notes: Researchers report that nucleated cell counts were estimated from reference gene primer amplification. Profiled with immunoSEQ multiplex PCR; TCRdb holds only in-frame clones, not every one. That table furnishes V, J and clone size, whereas the DNA furnished D and trimming. The sample lists about 86,000 clones, just under 85% seen once, with 3.4% in the top ten. This sample was included in a study of blood T cell repertoires in COVID-19. Study overall: The samples span acute and convalescent COVID-19 from the United States, Italy and Spain. From T cells, B-cell-depleted T cells, or PBMCs came the material, which was cDNA or gDNA.

The CDR3 runs 15 residues. Trimming took 3 bases from V and 1 from J, leaving 12 bases between them. The V gene's germline CDR1 is KGHSH and CDR2 LQKENI. Sequencing used peripheral blood. The V and J genes are TRBV18 and TRBJ2-5; D is perhaps TRBD2 (6 bases). The sequence derives from a man aged 50-59 years with acute or convalescent COVID-19. CDR3 sequence (DNA): TGTGCCAGCTCACCTTCCGGACTACCCCAAGAGACCCAGTACTTC. It specifies CASSPSGLPQETQYF.